Given below is one TCR beta chain in context. This sample is part of a study of PD-1 blockade in classical Hodgkin lymphoma. This CDR3 contains 18 residues. The J segment lost 4 bases and the V segment lost 3 bases, leaving 12 bases of the junction unmatched. CDR1 SGDLS and CDR2 YYNGEE come from the germline V gene. Time point meaning: cycle 4 day 1 (C4D1), after less than seven weeks of nivolumab. Every patient relapsed after autologous stem cell transplantation, and brentuximab vedotin exposure varied. Purification of CD4+ T cells from thawed PBMCs was performed via magnetic negative selection. Produced via immunoSEQ multiplex PCR; TCRdb's table is partial and in-frame only. The sample holds roughly 13,000 clones, about 86% seen once.

The source was CD4+ T cells from blood, collected before the fourth cycle of nivolumab. This clonotype was obtained from a human donor with classical Hodgkin lymphoma. The chain uses TRBV9 and TRBJ2-2; 10 bases align to TRBD1. In DNA form, the CDR3 reads TGTGCCAGCAGCGGAGGACAGGGGGTTTTAAGGAGCACCGGGGAGCTGTTTTTT. As protein: CASSGGQGVLRSTGELFF.